Sequencing of this TCR beta chain was carried out in a study of blood T cell repertoires in COVID-19. Looking at the study overall: Nucleic acid was either cDNA or gDNA, and it came from T cells, B-cell-depleted T cells, or PBMCs.

Produced via immunoSEQ multiplex PCR; TCRdb's table is partial and in-frame only. The sample consists of over 200,000 clones, under 85% of them appearing once. Germline V gene sequence: CDR1 KGHDR, CDR2 SFDVKD. This CDR3 spans 14 amino acids. V shed 3 bases and J shed 4 bases, with 12 bases lying between them. Sample: peripheral blood. The chain is built from TRBV24-1 and TRBJ2-7; maybe TRBD1 (6 bases). The TCR was taken from a woman aged 30 to 39 with COVID-19, enrolled during active disease. The CDR3 bases are TGTGCCACCAGTGATCCATGGACAGCTTACGAGCAGTACTTC. Amino acids: CATSDPWTAYEQYF.